The clone carrying this T cell receptor (beta chain) showed up just a few times. Its specificity is unknown. Sorting of CD4+ naive, central memory, regulatory and stem cell-like memory cells was performed via CD45RO/CCR7/CD25/CD127/CD95/CD27. Each of the sorted populations had a purity greater than 98%. The study reverse transcribed the entire isolated RNA, so it sequenced expressed TCRB transcripts. This table comes from immunoSEQ multiplex PCR, and its TCRdb copy is limited to in-frame clones, with some not included. Of 900,000 or so clones in the sample, 15% to 20% were seen once. The germline V and J ends were trimmed by 1 base and 0 bases, with 9 bases remaining between them. The germline CDR1 and CDR2 sequences are KGHSH and LQKENI. The CDR3 spans 16 residues. This entry comes from a study of beta chain features in type 1 diabetes. Study-wide findings and caveats: Researchers reported that naive, central memory and Treg TCRB repertoires appeared more similar in patients than in healthy donors. Patients with type 1 diabetes showed fewer VDJ junction insertions and more deletions.

The chain combines TRBV18 with TRBJ2-2, with D possibly matching TRBD1 (5 bases). The clonotype was recovered from a woman younger than 35 in good health. The sequenced material came from naive CD4+ T cells from blood. CDR3 protein: CASSPRRGANTGELFF. As DNA, the CDR3 is TGTGCCAGCTCACCACGAAGGGGCGCGAACACCGGGGAGCTGTTTTTT.